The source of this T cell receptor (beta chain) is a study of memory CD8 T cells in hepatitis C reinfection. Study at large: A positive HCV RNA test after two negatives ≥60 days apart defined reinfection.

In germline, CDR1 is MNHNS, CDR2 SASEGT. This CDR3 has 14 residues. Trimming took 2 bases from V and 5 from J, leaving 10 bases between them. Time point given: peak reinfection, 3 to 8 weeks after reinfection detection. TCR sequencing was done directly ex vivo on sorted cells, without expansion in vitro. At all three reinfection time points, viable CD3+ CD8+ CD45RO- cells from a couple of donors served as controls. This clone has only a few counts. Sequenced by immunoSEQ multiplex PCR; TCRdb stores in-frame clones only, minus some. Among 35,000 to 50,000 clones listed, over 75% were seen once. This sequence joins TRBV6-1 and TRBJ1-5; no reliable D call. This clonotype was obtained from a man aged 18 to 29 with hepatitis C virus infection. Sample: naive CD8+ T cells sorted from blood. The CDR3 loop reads CASSENSPHQPQHF. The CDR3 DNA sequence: TGTGCCAGCAGTGAAAACTCTCCTCATCAGCCCCAGCATTTT.